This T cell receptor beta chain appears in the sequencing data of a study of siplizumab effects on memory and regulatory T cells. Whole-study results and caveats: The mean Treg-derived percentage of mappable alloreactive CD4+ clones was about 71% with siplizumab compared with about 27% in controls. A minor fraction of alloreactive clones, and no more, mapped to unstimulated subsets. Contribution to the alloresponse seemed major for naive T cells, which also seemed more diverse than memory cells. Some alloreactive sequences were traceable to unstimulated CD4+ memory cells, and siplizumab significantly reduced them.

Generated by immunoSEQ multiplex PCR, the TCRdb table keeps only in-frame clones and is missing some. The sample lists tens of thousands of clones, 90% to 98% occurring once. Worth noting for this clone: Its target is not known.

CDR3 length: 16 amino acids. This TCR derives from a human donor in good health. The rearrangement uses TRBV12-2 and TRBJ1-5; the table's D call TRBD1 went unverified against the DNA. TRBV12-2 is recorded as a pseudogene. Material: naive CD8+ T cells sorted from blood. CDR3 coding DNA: TGTGCAAGTCGAATGGGGGACAGCTCCACAAATCAGCCCCAGCATTTT. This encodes CASRMGDSSTNQPQHF.